This is a list of T cell receptor beta chains from one sample in a study of PD-1 blockade in mismatch repair-deficient tumors. Method: immunoSEQ multiplex PCR; TCRdb's copy keeps in-frame clones and lacks some. Among tens of thousands of clones listed, approximately 89% were seen once. The sample here was peripheral blood, taken 52 weeks after starting pembrolizumab. The receptors here all came from an adult with mismatch repair-deficient cancer. CDR3s include the opening cysteine and the closing phenylalanine or tryptophan.

CASSFSRSTDTQYF | TRBV5-6
CSVRGGPGGTDTQYF | TRBV29-1
CASSQESWENSYNEQFF | TRBV4-3
CASSILPGGSYEQYF | TRBV19
CASSSIAGGPYNEQFF | TRBV7-9
CASSLVGRAAEAFF | TRBV11-2
CSVEEAIAGVVETQYF | TRBV29-1
CASSAQGQTF | TRBV6-1
CASSIRDGSTDTQYF | TRBV5-1
CASSLGQGAYGYTF | TRBV2
CASSLRSGTDTQYF | TRBV5-4
CASSQGAARARAKNIQYF | TRBV4-1
CASSQDTSGGETQYF | TRBV14
CASSLELQGPLAYEQYF | TRBV5-1
CASSLGRELFF | TRBV5-6
CASSSTTGDGTF | TRBV28
CASSLYGRGDEQYF | TRBV27
CASSQQGYEQYF | TRBV25-1
CASKQGDGELFF | TRBV6-6
CASRPTSGRGAGELFF | TRBV4-1
CASSSGPTPGNTIYF | TRBV7-6
CASSSLAGKAYEQYF | TRBV5-8
CASSLQGRRETQYF | TRBV7-8
CASSRPGDSNTGELFF | TRBV5-4
CASSLGTEKLFF | TRBV7-9
CASSLEPDLNTEAFF | TRBV7-6
CAWRRGVLGYEQFF | TRBV30
CASSFMGGMADTQYF | TRBV28